The present entry profiles one T cell receptor beta chain with its context. The CDR3 runs to 17 residues. Trimming removed 1 base from V and 0 bases from J, with 13 bases in between. Per germline, CDR1 LGHNA and CDR2 YSLEER. Data came from immunoSEQ multiplex PCR; TCRdb stores just in-frame clones and leaves some out. The table has around 60,000 clones, approximately 90% seen once. The data derive from a study of blood T cell repertoires in COVID-19. The material sequenced was peripheral blood. The TCR was taken from a human donor with active COVID-19. The donor label of this sample is uncertain. V usage is TRBV4-3 and J usage is TRBJ2-1, with D perhaps TRBD2 (6 bases). The CDR3 loop reads CASSQVGGRSSYNEQFF. The CDR3 coding sequence is TGCGCCAGCAGCCAAGTCGGGGGTCGGAGCTCCTACAATGAGCAGTTCTTC.